This T cell receptor beta chain was identified during a study of cytomegalovirus exposure and HLA in healthy donors. Notes on the study in general: V- and J-gene trimming of TCR beta was linked (in a later analysis) to a missense DCLRE1C variant.

In the PCR, 60 Vbeta and 13 Jbeta primers were used. Produced via immunoSEQ multiplex PCR; TCRdb's table is partial and in-frame only. The profile shows 140,000 to 150,000 clones, 80% of them singletons. Each of the donors was a healthy bone marrow donor. About this clone itself: Its antigen is still unknown.

Per the germline V gene, CDR1 is SGHTA and CDR2 is FQGTGA. This CDR3 has 14 amino acids. V shed 6 bases and J 2 bases; nucleotides not matched to a gene: 7. The gene calls are TRBV7-3 and TRBJ2-7; TRBD2 matches at 7 bases. This sequence was found in a man in his forties or fifties in good health and CMV-seronegative. The sample comprised PBMCs. As DNA, the CDR3 is TGTGCCAGCAGTCCGGACGGGACTACCTACGAGCAGTACTTC. Translation: CASSPDGTTYEQYF.